This T cell receptor (beta chain) is from a study of T cell repertoires in aging, cancer and after chemotherapy. Across the whole study: Donor ages fell into six groups from 30 or younger up to 70 or older. About 8.8 million TCR reads were in the whole dataset. Overall study results and limits: Compared with age-matched healthy donors, untreated hematological or solid cancer patients showed higher blood TCR clonality. Rebound thymic output was suggested by rising median generation probability during chemotherapy in each cancer cohort.

Peripheral blood genomic DNA, not sorted cells or RNA, was the template. TRB rearrangements spanning V, D and J were amplified using mixed TRB-A/B primers. Via MiXCR, TCRdb re-called the multiplex PCR reads, giving one row per CDR3 protein. The sample has about 8,700 distinct CDR3 sequences, approximately 30% seen once. Of note for this clonotype: Its antigen is unknown.

The sequence came from a human donor in good health. The material sequenced was blood.

The CDR3 region has the DNA TGCGCCAGCAGCCAAGCTAGACAGGGGGCGGGAGAGCAGTACTTC. Encoded protein: CASSQARQGAGEQYF. The chain couples TRBV4-3 to TRBJ2-7; 10 positions agree with TRBD1. Germline CDR1 and CDR2: LGHNA and YSLEER. The CDR3 has 15 residues. Trimming cost V 1 base and J 7 bases; bases outside gene matches: 7.